These T cell receptor beta chains were read from a single sample in a study of blood T cell repertoires in COVID-19. The method was immunoSEQ multiplex PCR; TCRdb's version includes in-frame clones alone and lacks a portion of them. The table lists 200,000 to 250,000 clones, about 90% of them singletons, with about 3.5% in the top ten. What was sequenced was PBMCs or T cells enriched from blood (not recorded which). These receptors were obtained from a woman aged 25-40 years who had been exposed to COVID-19. Both conserved end residues are part of each CDR3. The D gene is left open where the match is weak. Clone size is given for some rows only: seen once, a few or many times, or a class if the clone is expanded.

-,-,TRBV6-2/TRBV6-3,TRBJ1-1,CASSGGRRAFF,TGTGCCAGCAGCGGGGGCAGGAGAGCTTTCTTT
TRBD1,-,TRBV30,TRBJ1-2,CAWKQGFEGYTF,TGTGCCTGGAAACAGGGGTTCGAAGGCTACACCTTC
-,-,TRBV6-4,TRBJ1-5,CASSDFAGQPQHF,TGTGCCAGCAGTGATTTCGCGGGTCAGCCCCAGCATTTT
-,-,TRBV27,TRBJ1-4,CASSPRITLGGSLEKLFF,TGTGCCAGCAGTCCCCGAATAACCCTGGGGGGGAGTTTGGAAAAACTGTTTTTT
TRBD2,-,TRBV5-1,TRBJ2-3,CASSLGAGMTDTQYF,TGCGCCAGCAGCTTGGGAGCGGGAATGACAGATACGCAGTATTTT
TRBD2,-,TRBV7-9,TRBJ2-1,CASAPPGTSDNEQFF,TGTGCCAGCGCTCCGCCCGGGACTAGCGACAATGAGCAGTTCTTC
TRBD1,-,TRBV5-1,TRBJ1-1,CASSPVGTGTLVGPEAFF,TGCGCCAGCAGCCCGGTGGGGACAGGGACGTTGGTGGGCCCTGAAGCTTTCTTT
-,once,TRBV5-5,TRBJ2-5,CASSFLWRGQNQETQYF,-
-,few,TRBV5-1,TRBJ1-4,CASSLEQTPERDEKLFF,TGCGCCAGCAGCTTGGAACAGACCCCTGAGCGGGATGAAAAACTGTTTTTT
TRBD1,-,TRBV28,TRBJ2-6,CASSSLWTGGTSSGANVLTF,TGTGCCAGCAGTTCATTATGGACAGGGGGTACTAGCTCTGGGGCCAACGTCCTGACTTTC
TRBD2,-,TRBV3-1/TRBV3-2,TRBJ2-3,CASSGGGGPSTDTQYF,TGTGCCAGCAGCGGGGGGGGAGGACCTAGCACAGATACGCAGTATTTT
TRBD2,-,TRBV5-1,TRBJ2-2,CASSPGTSGRTTNTGELFF,TGCGCCAGCAGCCCCGGGACTAGCGGGAGGACGACGAACACCGGGGAGCTGTTTTTT
-,-,TRBV7-9,TRBJ2-7,CASSPKRGIRDQAYEQYF,TGTGCCAGCAGTCCGAAACGGGGGATTCGGGATCAGGCCTACGAGCAGTACTTC
-,-,TRBV19,TRBJ1-1,CATLKDSSLNTEAFF,TGTGCCACTCTAAAGGACAGTTCGTTGAACACTGAAGCTTTCTTT
-,-,TRBV10-3,TRBJ1-3,CAISDRTVDSGNTIYF,TGTGCCATCAGTGACCGGACAGTCGACTCTGGAAACACCATATATTTT
-,-,TRBV9,TRBJ1-1,CASSGTVNTEAFF,TGTGCCAGCAGCGGCACAGTGAACACTGAAGCTTTCTTT